This T cell receptor (beta chain) was captured in a study of cytomegalovirus exposure and HLA in healthy donors (dated by TCRdb to the late 2010s). At the level of the whole study: An earlier analysis of several hundred of the donors reported approximately 300 Gb of sequence data and 117 million unique TCR beta sequences obtained from roughly 170 million T cells. Roughly 300 gigabases of sequencing data and approximately 84 million unique TCR sequences were included in an early release covering around 650 HLA-typed donors. Among the roughly 400 genotyped donors, approximately 76% belonged to the genetic ancestry cluster associated with self-reported Caucasian donors. The study was designed to test whether signatures of past pathogen exposure could be identified by cataloging public T cell receptors. The study used immunosequencing to profile the T cell repertoires of more than 650 subjects and linked those repertoires to cytomegalovirus serostatus. Along with the roughly 700-subject first cohort, a separate validation cohort of more than 90 different subjects was used. To predict cytomegalovirus infection status, the study brought together high-throughput TCR immunosequencing, statistical association of individual TCRs with disease status, and machine learning. To study patterns of TCR occurrence, a later analysis re-analyzed previously published TCR beta repertoires from 500 to 850 donors and added high-resolution HLA genotyping. Rather than drawing on any new phenotypic data, the later analysis identified candidate immune exposures from TCR beta sequences and the way those sequences occurred across donors. An earlier analysis of 587 of the donors applied high-throughput TCR beta sequencing to assess whether each TCR beta V gene segment acted as functional or pseudogenic. Donor age, sex, ethnicity and CMV serostatus were collected together with the repertoire data. In a later genetic analysis, genome-wide SNP genotypes for about 65% of the 666 donors were used, and that subset was treated as a discovery cohort. All discovery cohort repertoires had been generated using a single sequencing platform. HLA typing covered class I and class II loci at four-digit resolution. Typing coverage differed by locus: A, B, C, DRB1 and DQB1 were typed in about 620-640 donors, DQA1 in 522, DPA1 in some 610, and DPB1 in approximately 450. About five DR-DQ haplotypes were treated as single units for association and clustering because of strong linkage in the cohort. On average, 235,054 unique TCR beta nucleotide sequences were sequenced per donor among 350 to 400 genotyped donors of the cohort, with around 19% of those sequences being non-productive.

The cohort consisted of 670 or so healthy bone marrow donors. Cohort members were all nominally healthy when sampled, although unrecorded immune exposures were likely present. The donor was CMV seropositive and belonged to the group of over 250 seropositive cohort members. A peripheral blood sample was provided by each donor, and peripheral blood mononuclear cells were used for TCR beta sequencing. The Qiagen DNeasy Blood Extraction Kit was used to extract genomic DNA from the blood cell samples. Of note for this clone: What this receptor recognizes is not known. No base quality values were provided; no much bigger clone lies one nucleotide off.

Receptors were amplified or captured by the immunoSEQ multiplex PCR assay. The multiplex PCR relied on a mix of 60 forward primers for TCR Vbeta segments and 13 reverse primers for TCR Jbeta segments. A multiplex PCR assay on genomic DNA amplified the CDR3 region of rearranged TCR beta genes. Amplified TCR beta libraries were sequenced as 87-base-pair reads on the Illumina HiSeq System. Per the authors' processing: A later analysis tallied around 80 million unique TCR beta chains across the 610 or so repertoires, and some 10 million of those chains were shared by two or more donors. A nearest-neighbor algorithm error-corrected the raw reads and collapsed the reads into unique sequences, merging closely related sequences to remove PCR and sequencing errors. V, D and J gene segments were assigned by aligning CDR3 sequences to IMGT reference sequences. Each retained sequence needed at least a six-nucleotide match to both a V gene segment and a J gene segment. A rearrangement was called productive if the CDR3 had no stop codons and remained in frame with V and J, and every other rearrangement was called non-productive. Following IMGT convention, CDR3 was defined as the stretch from the second conserved V-encoded cysteine to the conserved J-encoded phenylalanine. In an earlier analysis of roughly 610 of the donors, sequences lacking an unambiguous match to a single V gene segment were excluded. In an earlier analysis of around 600 of the donors, V segments were called functional above 56.7% productive rearrangements and were called segregating when the between-donor standard deviation exceeded 5%. A statistical classification framework was developed to diagnose cytomegalovirus status using the catalog of TCR beta chain sequences. V and J gene assignment, in a later analysis, came from comparing TCR nucleotide sequences with IMGT/GENE-DB human TR gene sequences. A later analysis assigned CDR3 sequences and most-parsimonious VDJ recombination scenarios with the TCRdist pipeline. In a later analysis, each TCR beta chain was defined by its CDR3 amino acid sequence together with its V-gene family, and reads lacking a unique V-gene family were excluded. As a way to deal with suspected cross-contamination and a sequencing artifact, a later analysis dropped 640 or so nucleotide sequences that were highly shared and had low generation probability. A later analysis calculated a clonal expansion index for each public chain from normalized within-repertoire ranks of inferred template counts. A later analysis computed generation probabilities with a VDJ recombination model fitted to out-of-frame rearrangements, and checked the results against IGoR. In a later analysis, TCR-TCR, TCR-HLA and TCR-CMV co-occurrence was scored with hypergeometric tests, and a repertoire-size bias correction was applied to TCR pairs. In a later analysis, false discovery rates were estimated by permuting HLA or CMV assignments 20 times. In a later analysis, co-occurring TCRs were grouped using DBSCAN, and TCRdist sequence similarity was added for clustering within HLA-allele-positive subsets. Co-occurrence clustering excluded repertoires with fewer than 30,000 or more than 120,000 public chains, plus five with anomalous nucleotide sharing. TCRdb took over this immuneACCESS table, retaining in-frame rearrangements with V and J assigned. Such tables are incomplete; in checked studies, under half of the missing clones stem from an unresolved V gene, and the remainder is unexplained. D and trimming come from the DNA, and the V and J calls and clone size come from that table. The sample has 150,000 to 200,000 clones on record, 70% to 80% of them singletons. In total, the top ten clones hold around 4.8% of the sample.

The study at large found these results: Immune exposure information for the cohort was limited to CMV serostatus. Most TCR sequences were observed very rarely across donors, whereas some public TCRs were present in many individuals. A later analysis found that TCR association rates varied across HLA loci, with DRB1 alleles showing the most associated TCRs and HLA-C alleles the fewest. In a later genetic analysis, fewer N-insertions in productive TCRs were reported among donors in an Asian-associated ancestry cluster than the roughly 700-donor mean. A further reported finding was that TCR beta sequences accurately predicted the HLA-A and HLA-B alleles for most subjects in the first cohort. Because counts were too low, about 18 rarely observed V segments, including chromosome 9 orphons, were left out of the earlier analysis of some 640 of the donors. The authors suggested that the approach could potentially be extended to other disease states and immunological phenotypes. A later analysis found that most CMV-associated TCR beta chains appeared HLA-restricted, with HLA associations seemingly driven largely by CMV exposure. In an earlier analysis of several hundred of the donors, most TCR beta V segments were observed in productive rearrangements about 87% or about 30% of the time, broadly matching IMGT annotations. Three of the identified cytomegalovirus-associated TCR beta chains were confirmed in vitro to be specific for cytomegalovirus antigens. When HLA alleles, especially DR and DQ, strongly co-occurred, TCR associations were difficult to assign to individual alleles. In a later analysis, some 18,000 TCR beta sequences were associated with specific HLA alleles at a false discovery rate of 0.05. A later analysis found that HLA-associated TCR beta chains were more clonally expanded and had lower generation probabilities than equally common non-associated chains. A later genetic analysis associated a missense DCLRE1C variant with V-gene and J-gene trimming of TCR beta chains, and an independent cohort replicated the association. The classifier was reported to diagnose cytomegalovirus status with high specificity and sensitivity in both the original and validation cohorts. In this cohort, only TCR beta chains were sequenced, and detectable features were limited by the absence of alpha or paired-chain data. Because the 87-base-pair reads could not distinguish some IMGT-functional V segments, including TRBV6-2 and TRBV6-3, those segments were excluded. A later analysis reported that several top co-occurrence clusters appeared linked to parvovirus B19, influenza, CMV and Epstein-Barr virus. Roughly uniform sequencing depth across donors was assumed in presence/absence analyses, although this assumption may not hold. A total of roughly 160 TCR beta chains were listed by the study as associated with cytomegalovirus. A cluster of highly shared sequence variants was judged likely to represent a technical artifact of the sequencing pipeline. Correlated functional status among segregating V segments might reflect linkage disequilibrium, but an unknown experimental factor could not be ruled out. HLA typing was unavailable for some donors at each locus, so association tests used only the typed subset.

CDR3 length: 14 amino acids, cysteine to phenylalanine. The kept DNA is CDR3 alone, 42 bases in frame from the first base. V was cut back by 2 bases and J by 4 bases, leaving a gap of 12 bases between them. The germline V gene supplies CDR1 MRHNA and CDR2 SNTAGT. Rearrangement joined TRBV6-4 to TRBJ2-7; no D gene can be assigned with confidence. The sequencing sample was made of PBMCs. The sequence derives from a woman aged 30 to 39 in good health and CMV-seropositive. The base sequence is TGTGCCAGCAGTGACGGGCAGCCTTTTTACGAGCAGTACTTC. Translated, this gives CASSDGQPFYEQYF.